This T cell receptor (beta chain) stems from a study of regulatory T cells in long-lasting Graves disease. Background on the study: Over 5 years on antithyroid drugs plus positive TSH receptor antibodies marked Graves' disease as persistent.

This clonotype was observed a single time. Its target is unknown. Germline CDR1 is WNHNN and CDR2 is SYGVQD (reference sequence). This CDR3 is 15 amino acids long. Trimming removed 3 bases at V and 0 bases at J, with 12 bases between. Findings of the study overall: Gene preferences differed: TRBV28, TRBJ1-2, TRBJ2-5 in persistent cases. It was possible that the small sample size reduced accuracy.

As to time point: persistent/refractory GD, antithyroid drugs over 5 years with positive TRAb. PBMC-extracted RNA yielded the TCR library. A roughly 10-milliliter sample of peripheral blood was drawn into EDTA tubes. Investigators prepared the TCR beta libraries by applying iRepertoire HTBI primers and Arm-PCR of CDR3 regions. One entry per CDR3 protein results from TCRdb running MiXCR on the multiplex PCR reads. The sample has approximately 380,000 distinct CDR3 sequences, about 20% seen once. The receptor was isolated from a female donor with Graves disease. The specimen comprised peripheral blood mononuclear cells (PBMCs), sampled when the disease was refractory, from a patient treated with antithyroid drugs. The V gene is TRBV10-1, the J gene TRBJ2-7, with TRBD2 as a possible D gene (6 bases). CDR3 sequence reads: CASSDSGEISYEQYF. The CDR3, as DNA: TGCGCCAGCAGTGATAGCGGAGAGATCTCCTACGAGCAGTACTTC.